This is a list of T cell receptor beta chains from one sample in a study of blood T cell repertoires in COVID-19. The protocol was immunoSEQ multiplex PCR, while the TCRdb copy is restricted to in-frame clones and leaves out a portion. In the table there are about 24,000 clones, about 82% of which are singletons. The sequenced material came from peripheral blood. These receptors all stem from a human donor with active COVID-19. The donor label of this sample is uncertain. Both conserved end residues are part of each CDR3. Fields, in order: V gene, clone size, J gene, D gene, CDR3 protein, CDR3 DNA. The D gene is left open where the match is weak. Clone size is stated in some rows and not others, as once, few, many or a class when expanded.

TRBV29-1	once	TRBJ1-1	NA	CSAATGVGNTEAFF	TGCAGCGCTGCGACAGGCGTCGGGAACACTGAAGCTTTCTTT
TRBV19	few	TRBJ1-5	TRBD1	CASRFDRASNQPQHF	TGTGCCAGTAGGTTTGACAGGGCCAGCAATCAGCCCCAGCATTTT
TRBV3-1/TRBV3-2	NA	TRBJ1-2	TRBD1	CASSQKTGGYGYTF	TGTGCCAGCAGCCAAAAGACAGGGGGTTATGGCTACACCTTC
TRBV30	NA	TRBJ2-1	TRBD2	CAWGASGDNYNEQFF	TGTGCCTGGGGGGCTAGCGGGGACAACTACAATGAGCAGTTCTTC
TRBV5-4	NA	TRBJ2-1	TRBD2	CASSSGTSSQFF	TGTGCCAGCAGTTCAGGGACTAGCTCGCAGTTCTTC
TRBV11-1	NA	TRBJ1-2	NA	CASSFTGSGYTF	TGTGCCAGCAGCTTTACAGGGAGTGGCTACACCTTC
TRBV7-9	NA	TRBJ2-5	NA	CASSLALTQETQYF	TGTGCCAGCAGCTTAGCGCTGACTCAAGAGACCCAGTACTTC
TRBV27	NA	TRBJ2-3	NA	CASSLPGTDTQYF	TGTGCCAGCAGTTTGCCAGGCACAGATACGCAGTATTTT
TRBV4-1	NA	TRBJ1-5	NA	CASSQRGAGVGTANQPQHF	TGCGCCAGCAGCCAGAGGGGGGCGGGGGTAGGGACGGCTAATCAGCCCCAGCATTTT
TRBV19	NA	TRBJ1-2	NA	CASSIGAGPYGYTF	TGTGCCAGTAGTATTGGGGCAGGACCCTATGGCTACACCTTC
TRBV5-4	NA	TRBJ2-1	TRBD2	CASSWISGGASNEQFF	TGTGCCAGCAGCTGGATTAGCGGGGGGGCGAGCAATGAGCAGTTCTTC
TRBV4-1	once	TRBJ1-5	TRBD1	CASSQDETGGRQPQHF	TGCGCCAGCAGCCAAGATGAGACAGGGGGAAGGCAGCCCCAGCATTTT
TRBV10-3	NA	TRBJ2-1	TRBD2	CAISESSGSLYNEQFF	TGTGCCATCAGTGAGTCGAGCGGGAGCCTCTACAATGAGCAGTTCTTC
TRBV4-1	NA	TRBJ2-2	NA	CASSQATGELFF	TGCGCCAGCAGCCAAGCTACCGGGGAGCTGTTTTTT
TRBV11-3	NA	TRBJ1-6	NA	CASSPYNSPLHF	TGTGCCAGCAGCCCGTATAATTCACCCCTCCACTTT
TRBV7-9	once	TRBJ2-1	TRBD2	CASSLGLAVNEQFF	TGTGCCAGCAGCTTAGGGCTAGCGGTCAATGAGCAGTTCTTC
TRBV18	NA	TRBJ2-1	TRBD1	CASSPRTGSNEQFF	TGTGCCAGCTCACCACGGACAGGGAGCAATGAGCAGTTCTTC
TRBV4-1	few	TRBJ1-5	NA	CASSQDNLGSVQPQHF	TGCGCCAGCAGCCAAGATAATTTGGGGAGTGTCCAGCCCCAGCATTTT
TRBV28	NA	TRBJ1-2	TRBD1	CASSEQGAGYGYTF	TGTGCCAGCAGTGAACAGGGGGCTGGGTATGGCTACACCTTC
TRBV7-2	NA	TRBJ2-7	TRBD2	CASSLLGLASYEQYF	TGTGCCAGCAGCTTATTGGGACTAGCGTCCTACGAGCAGTACTTC
TRBV29-1	NA	TRBJ1-1	TRBD1	CSVGPGQGRTEAFF	TGCAGCGTTGGCCCGGGACAGGGTCGGACTGAAGCTTTCTTT
TRBV4-1	NA	TRBJ2-2	NA	CASRPGILGPGELFF	TGCGCCAGCAGACCCGGGATCCTCGGACCCGGGGAGCTGTTTTTT
TRBV20-1	NA	TRBJ2-3	TRBD2	CSASGTSGAPRDTQYF	TGCAGTGCTAGTGGGACTAGCGGGGCCCCGAGGGATACGCAGTATTTT
TRBV7-7	NA	TRBJ2-1	NA	CAGLSQSDEQFF	TGTGCTGGACTATCGCAGTCGGATGAGCAGTTCTTC
TRBV5-1	NA	TRBJ2-7	TRBD1	CASSPRQKTGVPTYEQYF	TGCGCCAGCAGCCCCCGACAAAAGACAGGGGTTCCGACCTACGAGCAGTACTTC